This is a list of T cell receptor beta chains from one sample in a study of cytomegalovirus exposure and HLA in healthy donors. Sequenced by immunoSEQ multiplex PCR; TCRdb stores in-frame clones only, minus some. The table records around 100,000 clones, roughly 77% of them present only once. Sample: PBMCs. The receptors shown here come from a woman in her late teens or twenties in good health and CMV-seropositive. Both conserved end residues are part of each CDR3. Each record gives: clone size, J gene, D gene, V gene, CDR3 DNA, CDR3 protein. A D gene is named only where the DNA matches it firmly. Clone size is not always given. Where it is, it says once, few, many or a class for expanded clones.

once TRBJ2-1 TRBD2 TRBV6-5 TGTGCCAGCAGTTACTGGACTAGCGGGGGCAATGAGCAGTTCTTC CASSYWTSGGNEQFF
- TRBJ2-1 TRBD2 TRBV6-4 TGTGCCAGCAGCCCACTAGCGGGGGCCGGGAATGAGCAGTTCTTC CASSPLAGAGNEQFF
few TRBJ2-5 TRBD2 TRBV19 TGTGCCAGTAGTCATACTAGCGGGGGGGCCGTGGCCCAGTACTTC CASSHTSGGAVAQYF
- TRBJ2-7 TRBD1 TRBV9 TGTGCCAGCAGCGCCGGGACAGGGGGTTCCACGGTTTACGAGCAGTACTTC CASSAGTGGSTVYEQYF
- TRBJ2-5 - TRBV6-5 TGTGCCAGCAGTTACTCGGGGCAGACCCAGTACTTC CASSYSGQTQYF
- TRBJ2-2 - TRBV5-1 TGCGCGTCTACCCCTGACATGACGAACACCGGGGAGCTGTTTTTT CASTPDMTNTGELFF
- TRBJ2-5 - TRBV28 TGTGCCAGCAGTTTGGGGGACATTGGAAAAGAGACCCAGTACTTC CASSLGDIGKETQYF
- TRBJ1-1 TRBD1 TRBV29-1 TGCAGCGTTGAACTTCCCCCAGGGGGGACTGAAGCTTTCTTT CSVELPPGGTEAFF
- TRBJ2-5 - TRBV5-1 TGCGCCAGCAGCTCGGACATAAGAGAGACCCAGTACTTC CASSSDIRETQYF
once TRBJ1-1 - TRBV15 TGTGCCACCAGCCTCGACATGAACACTGAAGCTTTCTTT CATSLDMNTEAFF
- TRBJ2-7 - TRBV2 TGTGCCAGCAGTGATGGGGGCCCCCCTTTCGGAGAGCAGTACTTC CASSDGGPPFGEQYF
- TRBJ2-7 - TRBV29-1 TGCAGCGTTTACTACGTGAGCTCCTACGAGCAGTACTTC CSVYYVSSYEQYF
- TRBJ2-1 - TRBV19 TGTGCCAGTAGTATAGCCGTACGAGTCTCCTACAATGAGCAGTTCTTC CASSIAVRVSYNEQFF
- TRBJ1-5 - TRBV5-4 TGTGCCAGCAGCTCAGGGGGCAATCAGCCCCAGCATTTT CASSSGGNQPQHF
- TRBJ1-5 - TRBV28 TGTGCCAGCAGTCGCCAAGAGGGCAATCAGCCCCAGCATTTT CASSRQEGNQPQHF
- TRBJ2-5 - TRBV11-2 TGTGCCAGCAGTCGGACGGGACTCCAAGAGACCCAGTACTTC CASSRTGLQETQYF
- TRBJ2-3 - TRBV11-2 TGTGCCAGCAGCTTAGTCGGGCTTTCCCGGGATATGACGCAGTATTTT CASSLVGLSRDMTQYF
few TRBJ1-4 TRBD1 TRBV11-3 TGTGCCAGCAGCTCGGACAGGCATAATGAAAAACTGTTTTTT CASSSDRHNEKLFF
- TRBJ1-6 - TRBV7-6 TGTGCCAGCAGCTTAAATACAGGATTCAATTCACCCCTCCACTTT CASSLNTGFNSPLHF
- TRBJ1-1 - TRBV27 TGTGCCAGCAAGGGGTCCACTGAAGCTTTCTTT CASKGSTEAFF
- TRBJ2-5 - TRBV25-1 TGTGCCAGCAGTGATGGCCGGGACAAAAGAGATACCCAGTACTTC CASSDGRDKRDTQYF
- TRBJ2-3 - TRBV6-5 TGTGCCAGCAGCCCTCGCACAGATACGCAGTATTTT CASSPRTDTQYF
- TRBJ2-7 - TRBV9 TGTGCCAGCAGCCCGGGGACACCTTGGGAGCAGTACTTC CASSPGTPWEQYF
- TRBJ1-2 - TRBV20-1 TGCAGTGCTATCCGGCAGGATGGCTACACCTTC CSAIRQDGYTF
- TRBJ2-5 - TRBV6-6 TGTGCCAGCAGTTTTTCCGGGCAAGAGACCCAGTACTTC CASSFSGQETQYF
- TRBJ2-1 - TRBV9 TGTGCCAGCAGCGGCGCTAGGCCGGGTAATGAGCAGTTCTTC CASSGARPGNEQFF
- TRBJ2-1 TRBD2 TRBV29-1 TGCAGCGAGATAGCGGGAGCCTACAATGAGCAGTTCTTC CSEIAGAYNEQFF
- TRBJ2-3 TRBD2 TRBV19 TGTGCCAGTGAAGGACTAGCGACGGATACGCAGTATTTT CASEGLATDTQYF
- TRBJ2-1 TRBD2 TRBV2 TGTGCCAGCAGTGATTGGGAGGGCTCCTACAATGAGCAGTTCTTC CASSDWEGSYNEQFF
- TRBJ1-1 - TRBV5-1 TGCGCCAGCACCAAAAATCCCGGGAGCGACACTGAAGCTTTCTTT CASTKNPGSDTEAFF
- TRBJ2-5 - TRBV7-8 TGTGCCAGCAGCTTAGTAGGGGTGATAAGAGAGACCCAGTACTTC CASSLVGVIRETQYF
once TRBJ1-5 TRBD1 TRBV7-6 TGTGCCAGCAGCTCGGGGACAGGGCCTTATAACAATCAGCCCCAGCATTTT CASSSGTGPYNNQPQHF
- TRBJ2-7 - TRBV5-1 TGCGCCAGCAGCTCCCCCGCCTACGAGCAGTACTTC CASSSPAYEQYF
- TRBJ2-1 - TRBV6-5 TGTGCCAGCAGACGACAAGGAGGGCATGAGCAGTTCTTC CASRRQGGHEQFF
few TRBJ1-1 - TRBV2 TGTGCCAGCACCCCCCTAGTATGGCGCACTGAAGCTTTCTTT CASTPLVWRTEAFF
- TRBJ2-7 - TRBV6-6 TGTGCCAGCAGTTACGGTCAGAACTCCTACGAGCAGTACTTC CASSYGQNSYEQYF
few TRBJ2-7 TRBD1 TRBV11-1 TGTGCCAGCAGCTCGACAGGGGAGTTGACCTACGAGCAGTACTTC CASSSTGELTYEQYF
- TRBJ2-7 - TRBV7-2 TGTGCCAGCAGCCAGTTCCCCACAGGGCCCTACGAGCAGTACTTC CASSQFPTGPYEQYF
- TRBJ1-2 TRBD1 TRBV7-9 TGTGCCAGCAGCGAAGGACAGGGGTACTTTTATGGCTACACCTTC CASSEGQGYFYGYTF
- TRBJ2-2 - TRBV9 TGTGCCAGCAGCGCCGCGGGGACTTTGGAGCTGTTTTTT CASSAAGTLELFF
once TRBJ2-5 - TRBV18 TGTGCCAGCTCACCCCCCCGGGTGGAGACCCAGTACTTC CASSPPRVETQYF
- TRBJ2-7 TRBD2 TRBV4-1 TGCGCCAGCAGCCCCCAGCGGGGGGCCTCCTACGAGCAGTACTTC CASSPQRGASYEQYF
- TRBJ1-2 - TRBV4-1 TGCGCCAGCAGCCAAGGGGGACAACTTAACTATGGCTACACCTTC CASSQGGQLNYGYTF
- TRBJ1-5 TRBD1 TRBV27 TGTGCCAGCAGTTTATCCCAGGGGGCTAGCAATCAGCCCCAGCATTTT CASSLSQGASNQPQHF
- TRBJ2-3 - TRBV2 TGTGCCAGCGACTCAGGGAGCACAGATACGCAGTATTTT CASDSGSTDTQYF
- TRBJ1-2 - TRBV30 TGTGCCTGGACCCCGAGAGCCACCCTCTATGGCTACACCTTC CAWTPRATLYGYTF
- TRBJ2-7 TRBD1 TRBV7-6 TGTGCCAGCAGCTTAGCGACAGGGGGCGGGCAGTACTTC CASSLATGGGQYF
few TRBJ1-1 TRBD1 TRBV19 TGTGCCAGTAGCCGACAGGGGTGGGACACTGAAGCTTTCTTT CASSRQGWDTEAFF
- TRBJ2-2 TRBD2 TRBV28 TGTGCCAGCAGAGCCACAGCGGGGAGCACCGGGGAGCTGTTTTTT CASRATAGSTGELFF
- TRBJ2-2 - TRBV2 TGTGCCAACCGGCTGGAGGCGGCCGGGGAGCTGTTTTTT CANRLEAAGELFF
- TRBJ2-1 TRBD2 TRBV5-6 TGTGCCAGCAGCTTGATAGCGGGTAGCGGGGAGCAGTTCTTC CASSLIAGSGEQFF
few TRBJ1-5 - TRBV10-3 TGTGCCATCAACGAGGGAGACAATCAGCCCCAGCATTTT CAINEGDNQPQHF
- TRBJ1-6 TRBD1 TRBV19 TGTGCCAGTAGTGGGGACAGGTGGTTGGCACCCCTCCACTTT CASSGDRWLAPLHF
once TRBJ1-1 TRBD1 TRBV19 TGTGCCGGTAGTGCGGACAGGGTTAGCACTGAAGCTTTCTTT CAGSADRVSTEAFF
- TRBJ2-6 - TRBV7-9 TGTGCCAGCAGCTTAGTGGGGGCGAACTCTGGGGCCAACGTCCTGACTTTC CASSLVGANSGANVLTF
- TRBJ1-2 - TRBV4-1 TGCGCCAGCAGCCAAGTTGGGAGGGATTTTGGCTACACCTTC CASSQVGRDFGYTF
once TRBJ1-2 - TRBV23-1 TGCGCCAGCAGTCCCGGGCAGGGGCGTAATATTGTGTGGGGGTGGTGGCTCTATGGCTACACCTTC CASSPGQGRNIVWGWWLYGYTF